This record looks at one T cell receptor (beta chain) sequence and its context. Its cognate antigen is unknown. This sample is part of a study of shared clonotypes between healthy human individuals. The V and J ends lost 4 bases and 1 base respectively, with 17 bases between them. Germline V gene lookup returns CDR1 LGHNA and CDR2 YNFKEQ. The CDR3 is 16 amino acids. Whole-study findings and limits: Collection of samples was limited to blood; tissue repertoires likely differ.

For each subset, genomic DNA was distributed in equal portions over several immunoSEQ plates. Data came from immunoSEQ multiplex PCR; TCRdb stores just in-frame clones and leaves some out. This table has 550,000 to 800,000 clones, approximately 74% appearing once. Sequencing used memory CD4+ T cells sorted from blood. Subset here: CD45RA-negative fraction. The receptor comes from a woman aged 25 to 39 in good health. The chain joins TRBV4-2 to TRBJ2-7; either TRBD1 or TRBD2 may supply D (5 bases each). The CDR3, as DNA: TGTGCCAGCAGCCGAGGGTTAGGGACGCAATCCTACGAGCAGTACTTC. Its protein is CASSRGLGTQSYEQYF.